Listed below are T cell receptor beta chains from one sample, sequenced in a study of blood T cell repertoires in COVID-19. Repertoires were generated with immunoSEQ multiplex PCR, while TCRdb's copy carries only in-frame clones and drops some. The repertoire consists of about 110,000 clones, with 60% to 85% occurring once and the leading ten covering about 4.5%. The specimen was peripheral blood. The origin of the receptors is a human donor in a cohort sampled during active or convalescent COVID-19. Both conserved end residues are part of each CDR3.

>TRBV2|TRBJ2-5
CASSQGQETQYF
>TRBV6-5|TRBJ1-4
CASKRTATNEKLFF
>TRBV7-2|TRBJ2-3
CASSSYSSTDTQYF
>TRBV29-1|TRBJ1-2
CSVRPNRGSGYTF
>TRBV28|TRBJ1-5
CASSFVAALGAQPQHF
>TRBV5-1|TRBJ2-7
CASSSGQALSYEQYF
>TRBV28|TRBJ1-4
CASRRQGSEKLFF
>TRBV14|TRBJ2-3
CASSHKAGVTDTQYF
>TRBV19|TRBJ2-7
CASSISAGGIYEQYF
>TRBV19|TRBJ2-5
CASALTGSGTQYF
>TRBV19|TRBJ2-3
CASSIEGGLADLTDTQYF
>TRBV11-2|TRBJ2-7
CASSLTSGGISSYEQYF
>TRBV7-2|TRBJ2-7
CASAEGLAGVYEQYF
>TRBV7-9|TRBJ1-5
CASSFDGGPSNQPQHF
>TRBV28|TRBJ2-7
CASSRYLGASGSYEQYF
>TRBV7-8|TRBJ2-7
CASSNDRLALAGVQYF
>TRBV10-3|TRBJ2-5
CAINDPSGRMETQYF
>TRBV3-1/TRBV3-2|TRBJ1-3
CASRVRGTAGNTIYF
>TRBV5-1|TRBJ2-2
CASSWSVRTANTGELFF
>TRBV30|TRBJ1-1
CAWSVGVANTEAFF
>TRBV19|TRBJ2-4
CASSATGTNIQYF
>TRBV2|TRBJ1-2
CASSEDRGDYGYTF
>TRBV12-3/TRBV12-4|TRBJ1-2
CASSFAGDGYTF
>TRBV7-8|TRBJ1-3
CASSWGGGLVGNTIYF
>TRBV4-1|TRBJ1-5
CASSPGDIGNQPQHF